This entry lists 20 T cell receptor beta chains sequenced from one sample in a study of blood T cell repertoires in COVID-19. TCRdb keeps only in-frame clones here, not all; method: immunoSEQ multiplex PCR. The data contain some 200,000 clones, around 86% of them singletons. Sequencing was performed on peripheral blood. The origin of the receptors is a man aged 50 or older with acute or convalescent COVID-19.

V gene TRBV27 combines with J gene TRBJ1-2; weak D call: TRBD1 (5 bases). Deletions cut 0 bases from V and 4 bases from J, with 6 bases between. Germline assignment: CDR1 MNHEY and CDR2 SMNVEV (reference sequence). This CDR3 has 13 residues. The CDR3 sequence is CASSLSGAYGYTF. The CDR3 DNA reads as TGTGCCAGCAGTTTATCTGGGGCCTATGGCTACACCTTC.

The V call is TRBV6-5, the J call TRBJ1-5; D possibly corresponds to TRBD1 (6 bases). CDR1 and CDR2 (germline): MNHEY, SVGAGI. Between the trimmed V and J ends, which lost 6 bases and 4 bases, there was a span of 10 bases. The CDR3 runs to 13 residues. In DNA form, the CDR3 reads TGTGCCAGCAGCTGGACAGAGAATCAGCCCCAGCATTTT. It yields the protein CASSWTENQPQHF.

The V gene is TRBV6-4, the J gene TRBJ2-1; TRBD2 is a possible D gene (5 bases). V was cut by 3 bases and J by 4 bases, with 16 bases left in between. The CDR3 runs 16 residues. Germline loops: CDR1 MRHNA, CDR2 SNTAGT. The CDR3 DNA follows: TGTGCCAGCAGTGATAATCCTAGCCAAACGTACAATGAGCAGTTCTTC. Residues: CASSDNPSQTYNEQFF.

This chain connects TRBV25-1 to TRBJ2-1; D is unresolved. CDR3 size: 12 residues. Trimming pared 4 bases from V and 4 bases from J, leaving 5 bases between. Per the germline V gene, CDR1 is MGHDK and CDR2 is SYGVNS. CDR3 nucleotide sequence: TGTGCCAGCAGTGCAAAATACAATGAGCAGTTCTTC. Its protein is CASSAKYNEQFF.

V is TRBV15 and J is TRBJ2-7; D not certain. The germline gives CDR1 LNHNV, CDR2 YYDKDF (reference sequence). This CDR3 has 13 amino acids. V was trimmed by 1 base and J by 3 bases, leaving 7 bases between them. CDR3 loop: CATSRVGLYEQYF. For the CDR3, the DNA is TGTGCCACCAGCAGAGTTGGGCTCTACGAGCAGTACTTC.

V gene TRBV6-5 combines with J gene TRBJ1-4; 10 positions match TRBD1. The CDR3 covers 15 residues. Unmatched junction bases numbered 11, after V lost 6 bases and J lost 10 bases. CDR1 is MNHEY and CDR2 is SVGAGI in the germline V gene. DNA for the CDR3: TGTGCCAGCAGACACGGGGGGACAGGGGATGGAAAACTGTTTTTT. The encoded protein is CASRHGGTGDGKLFF.

The chain has TRBV21-1 and TRBJ1-1. TRBV21-1 represents a pseudogene. The CDR3 sequence is 14 residues long. CDR3 amino acids: CASGGMSMNTEAFF. For the CDR3, the DNA is TGTGCCAGCGGGGGGATGAGCATGAACACTGAAGCTTTCTTT.

The J gene is TRBJ1-1, the V gene TRBV18, with a weak D call TRBD1 (5 bases). The CDR3 covers 13 residues. The germline V gene encodes CDR1 KGHSH and CDR2 LQKENI. V was cut by 3 bases and J by 1 base, with 6 bases left in between. The CDR3 region is CASSPTENTEAFF. CDR3 bases: TGTGCCAGCTCACCGACAGAGAACACTGAAGCTTTCTTT.

This clone occurred once. This rearrangement joins TRBV9 to TRBJ2-7; 13 bases map to TRBD2. The CDR3 is made up of 15 amino acids. With 3 bases clipped from V and 4 bases from J, the junction kept 4 bases outside the gene matches. Germline V gives CDR1 SGDLS, CDR2 YYNGEE. The CDR3 region has the DNA TGTGCCAGCAGCGCGACTAGCGGGGGGCCTTACGAGCAGTACTTC. Protein: CASSATSGGPYEQYF.

The chain links TRBV18 to TRBJ1-2; tentatively, D is TRBD1 (5 bases). Germline V CDR1 and CDR2: KGHSH, LQKENI. V lost 6 bases, J lost 4 bases, and 15 bases lay in between. This CDR3 contains 14 residues. For the CDR3, the DNA is TGTGCCAGCTCGCCCGACAGTATTTCCTATGGCTACACCTTC. Its protein product is CASSPDSISYGYTF.

The rearrangement joins TRBV6-5 to TRBJ1-4, with D possibly matching TRBD1 (5 bases). Trimming left V 7 bases short and J 3 bases short, with 12 bases between. The CDR3 has 14 residues. Germline CDR1 and CDR2: MNHEY and SVGAGI. The CDR3: CASTGGGANEKLFF. The CDR3 nucleotides are TGTGCCAGCACGGGGGGGGGAGCTAATGAAAAACTGTTTTTT.

CDR3 sequence: CASHGQNYNYGYTF. The CDR3 DNA reads as TGTGCCAGCCACGGACAGAATTATAACTATGGCTACACCTTC. The chain has TRBV6-5 and TRBJ1-2, with D possibly being TRBD1 (6 bases). With 8 bases removed from V and 1 base from J, the gap between germline ends came to 14 bases. The CDR3 contains 14 residues. The germline gives CDR1 MNHEY, CDR2 SVGAGI.

The chain is built from TRBV27 and TRBJ1-4; D may be TRBD1 (6 bases). Per the germline V gene, CDR1 is MNHEY and CDR2 is SMNVEV (reference sequence). CDR3 length equals 16 residues. V was shortened by 3 bases and J by 5 bases, with 16 bases between the two germline ends. In DNA form, the CDR3 reads TGTGCCAGCAGTTTCCTCGGACAGCGAGAAAATGAAAAACTGTTTTTT. It encodes CASSFLGQRENEKLFF. Looking up the rest from reference TRBV27 and TRBJ1-4 gives the full variable domain: EAQVTQNPRYLITVTGKKLTVTCSQNMNHEYMSWYRQDPGLGLRQIYYSMNVEVTDKGDVPEGYKVSRKEKRNFPLILESPSPNQTSLYFCASSFLGQRENEKLFFGSGTQLSVL.

This clone has just a few counts. In DNA form, the CDR3 reads TGCGCCAGCACAACAGGGGGCTCCTACAATGAGCAGTTCTTC. Translating gives CASTTGGSYNEQFF. This chain uses TRBV5-1 with TRBJ2-1; 8 bases agree with TRBD1. The trim removed 6 bases at V and 0 bases at J, leaving 2 bases unmatched. Germline V gene sequence: CDR1 SGHRS, CDR2 YFSETQ. The CDR3 spans 14 residues.

This sequence joins TRBV5-6 and TRBJ1-1; D gene ambiguous. Trimming pared 3 bases from V and 4 bases from J, leaving 7 bases between. The CDR3 is made up of 12 amino acids. The germline CDR1 and CDR2 sequences are SGHDT and YYEEEE. Here the CDR3 DNA reads TGTGCCAGCAGCTGGGGAGTCACTGAAGCTTTCTTT. It specifies CASSWGVTEAFF. Combining the CDR3 with reference TRBV5-6 and TRBJ1-1 gives the whole variable domain DAGVTQSPTHLIKTRGQQVTLRCSPKSGHDTVSWYQQALGQGPQFIFQYYEEEERQRGNFPDRFSGHQFPNYSSELNVNALLLGDSALYLCASSWGVTEAFFGQGTRLTVV.

J is TRBJ2-5 and V is TRBV12-3 or TRBV12-4; 9 bases are a match to TRBD2. The CDR3 has 13 amino acids. V lost 8 bases, J lost 4 bases, and 5 bases stayed unmatched. The CDR3: CASGETSGETQYF. As DNA, the CDR3 is TGTGCCAGCGGTGAGACTAGCGGAGAGACCCAGTACTTC.

This rearrangement joins TRBV9 to TRBJ2-7, with D possibly matching TRBD1 (7 bases). The CDR3 has 15 amino acids. V shed 3 bases and J shed 0 bases, with 13 bases lying between them. Germline V gene sequence: CDR1 SGDLS, CDR2 YYNGEE. For the CDR3, the DNA is TGTGCCAGCAGCGCGCGGGACAGCAGCTCCTACGAGCAGTACTTC. As protein: CASSARDSSSYEQYF.

This sequence joins TRBV10-1 and TRBJ1-6, with 8 positions matching TRBD1. V was clipped by 2 bases and J by 6 bases; unmatched bases: 0. From germline, CDR1 is WNHNN and CDR2 SYGVQD (reference sequence). The CDR3 length is 14 residues. CDR3 loop: CASSEQGANSPLHF. CDR3 DNA: TGCGCCAGCAGTGAGCAGGGGGCTAATTCACCCCTCCACTTT.

The chain couples TRBV6-5 to TRBJ1-1, with D tentatively TRBD1 (5 bases). The V and J ends lost 2 bases and 1 base respectively, with 14 bases between them. CDR1 and CDR2 from the germline V gene are MNHEY and SVGAGI. This CDR3 spans 16 amino acids. CDR3 amino acids: CASSYLLGRGNTEAFF. CDR3 DNA sequence: TGTGCCAGCAGTTACCTCTTGGGTAGGGGGAACACTGAAGCTTTCTTT.

This chain links TRBV5-1 with TRBJ2-7, with a weak D call TRBD1 (6 bases). The CDR3 length is 13 residues. CDR1 and CDR2 from the germline V gene are SGHRS and YFSETQ. The V end was cut by 5 bases, the J end by 0 bases, with 9 bases between. CDR3 loop: CASRRGTSYEQYF. CDR3 DNA: TGCGCCAGCAGAAGGGGGACCTCCTACGAGCAGTACTTC.